The sequence of this T cell receptor beta chain was determined in a study of T-cell reconstitution after alpha-beta-depleted transplantation in children (dated by TCRdb to the mid-2010s). Broadly, across the study: Using TCR repertoire profiling, the study quantitatively followed how T-cell immune reconstitution unfolded in children after TCRalphabeta/CD19-depleted allogeneic hematopoietic cell transplantation.

This clonotype appeared a few times. Its antigen is still unknown. Base qualities are not at hand, and no much larger clone is one base apart. The CDR3 numbers 13 residues from cysteine through phenylalanine. The sequence is cut down to CDR3 DNA, 39 bases in frame from base 1. Relative to germline, V is missing 7 bases and J is missing 1 base, with 4 bases of the junction outside any gene match. Looking up the germline V gene yields CDR1 SQVTM and CDR2 ANQGSEA. Library generation was performed with PCR. Sequencing was performed on an Illumina HiSeq 2500. Molecular barcoding was employed in the preparation of TCR libraries, with unique molecular identifiers being used to normalize TCRbeta repertoire quantification. TCRdb applied fastp at Q25 and MiXCR to the public reads, then kept only in-frame beta chains. A single entry per CDR3 protein holds the most common genes and DNA from its merged rows. In this sample the table shows a few hundred thousand distinct CDR3 sequences, 10% to 13% of which occur a single time. Approximately 2.3% of the sample lies in the top ten.

This receptor was obtained from a human donor who donated a stem cell graft to a child with acute lymphoblastic leukemia. The chain uses TRBV29-1 and TRBJ1-3, with 7 junctional bases fitting TRBD1. Sequenced here: PBMCs from the stem cell graft donor, sampled from the stem cell graft. The DNA sequence follows: TGCAGCGGGGAGACAGGGTCTGGAAACACCATATATTTT. The resulting protein is CSGETGSGNTIYF.